Shown below are 23 T cell receptor beta chains from a single sample sequenced in a study of CD8 T cells in Susac syndrome. RNA amounts of 0.5 to 1 ug underwent reverse transcription with random hexamers. MiXCR was run by TCRdb on the immunoSEQ multiplex PCR reads, yielding one entry per CDR3 protein. The profile covers 40,000 to 55,000 distinct CDR3 sequences, with 93% appearing a single time and 0.5% to 0.6% taken by the ten largest. Material: CD8+ T cells from PBMCs. All receptors come from a human donor with multiple sclerosis.

The chain couples TRBV13 to TRBJ1-1; no definite D call. CDR1 PRHDT and CDR2 FYEKMQ come from the germline V gene (reference sequence). Trimming shortened V by 3 bases and J by 7 bases, and 15 bases separated the two germline ends. This CDR3 region has 14 residues. CDR3: CASSFVQRGFEAFF. The CDR3 coding sequence is TGTGCCAGCAGCTTCGTACAAAGAGGGTTTGAAGCTTTCTTT.

The J gene is TRBJ1-3, the V gene TRBV4-1, with D unclear. The germline V gene has CDR1 MGHRA and CDR2 YSYEKL. The CDR3 is 12 amino acids. V shed 3 bases and J shed 8 bases, with 8 bases lying between them. The CDR3 here is CASSQAADTIYF. CDR3 nucleotides: TGCGCCAGCAGCCAGGCCGCTGACACCATATATTTT.

The gene calls are TRBV27 and TRBJ2-7; no firm D call. The CDR3 has 11 residues. The V end was cut by 3 bases, the J end by 6 bases, with 6 bases between. Germline V gives CDR1 MNHEY, CDR2 SMNVEV (reference sequence). The CDR3 here is CASSFGGEQYF. The DNA of the CDR3 is TGTGCCAGCAGTTTCGGTGGCGAGCAGTACTTC.

The chain joins TRBV4-1 to TRBJ1-3, with a tentative D call TRBD1 (6 bases). The CDR3 is 14 amino acids. Germline V CDR1 and CDR2: MGHRA, YSYEKL. V was shortened by 4 bases and J by 2 bases, with 9 bases between the two germline ends. CDR3 in DNA: TGCGCCAGCAGCCTCTACAGGGCTGGAAACACCATATATTTT. Protein sequence: CASSLYRAGNTIYF.

The rearrangement joins TRBV19 to TRBJ2-7, with 8 bases matching TRBD1. Germline-derived CDR1 and CDR2 are LNHDA and SQIVND (reference sequence). CDR3 length equals 13 residues. The ends lost 4 bases at V and 3 bases at J; junction bases unmatched: 2. The CDR3 here is CASSNGQGYEQYF. The CDR3, as DNA: TGTGCCAGTAGTAATGGACAGGGCTACGAGCAGTACTTC. Full variable domain (missing parts from reference TRBV19 and TRBJ2-7): DGGITQSPKYLFRKEGQNVTLSCEQNLNHDAMYWYRQDPGQGLRLIYYSQIVNDFQKGDIAEGYSVSREKKESFPLTVTSAQKNPTAFYLCASSNGQGYEQYFGPGTRLTVT.

The genes are TRBV29-1 and TRBJ1-2, with TRBD1 matching 7 bases. The germline V gene encodes CDR1 SQVTM and CDR2 ANQGSEA. V lost 0 bases and J lost 0; bases outside the gene matches: 4. The CDR3 runs 15 residues. CDR3 loop: CSVEDPGTANYGYTF. CDR3 DNA: TGCAGCGTTGAAGACCCCGGGACAGCTAACTATGGCTACACCTTC.

This chain links TRBV30 with TRBJ2-2; the D is unclear. This CDR3 is 12 amino acids long. Germline loops: CDR1 GTSNPN, CDR2 SVGIG (reference sequence). V lost 4 bases, J lost 3 bases, and 6 bases lay in between. The DNA for the CDR3 is TGTGCCTGGAACTTCTACACCGGGGAGCTGTTTTTT. Its protein product is CAWNFYTGELFF.

In its sample, this clonotype was seen once. The V gene is TRBV13, the J gene TRBJ1-5; D is unclear. V gave up 0 bases and J gave up 7 bases, with 7 bases separating them. Germline V CDR1 and CDR2: PRHDT, FYEKMQ (reference sequence). The CDR3 contains 13 residues. The CDR3 reads CASSLGLGQPQHF. The DNA of the CDR3 is TGTGCCAGCAGCTTAGGCCTAGGACAGCCCCAGCATTTT.

The chain combines TRBV6-1 with TRBJ2-7, with D hard to call. Germline assignment: CDR1 MNHNS and CDR2 SASEGT. V was clipped by 2 bases and J by 4 bases, with 15 bases between them. The CDR3 runs 15 residues. As DNA, the CDR3 is TGTGCCAGCAGTGAAAGCGCAAGGGAAGGATACGAGCAGTACTTC. Protein sequence: CASSESAREGYEQYF.

V and J are TRBV10-2 and TRBJ2-7, with 9 bases identical to TRBD1. Germline V gene data show CDR1 as WSHSY and CDR2 as SAAADI. V dropped 6 bases and J dropped 0; count of bases not matched to a gene: 6. CDR3 length: 15 residues. The CDR3 DNA follows: TGCGCCAGCAGAGCAAGACAGGGGGTCTCCTACGAGCAGTACTTC. Protein sequence: CASRARQGVSYEQYF.

The V call is TRBV5-1, the J call TRBJ2-7; possibly TRBD1 for D (5 bases). V was cut by 4 bases and J by 2 bases, with 10 bases left in between. The CDR3 runs to 13 residues. The V gene's germline CDR1 is SGHRS and CDR2 YFSETQ. The CDR3 DNA follows: TGCGCCAGCAGCCGGACACCGACCTACGAGCAGTACTTC. It specifies CASSRTPTYEQYF.

The chain couples TRBV4-1 to TRBJ1-2; maybe TRBD1 (5 bases). Trimming stripped 2 bases from V and 6 bases from J, with 16 bases between. The CDR3 is made up of 15 amino acids. In germline, CDR1 is MGHRA, CDR2 YSYEKL. The CDR3 loop reads CASSQHRGGMDGYTF. Here the CDR3 DNA reads TGCGCCAGCAGCCAACATCGGGGGGGAATGGATGGCTACACCTTC.

The rearrangement joins TRBV5-1 to TRBJ1-2; possible D gene TRBD1, 6 bases. Trimming removed 3 bases from V and 8 bases from J, with 11 bases in between. The CDR3 totals 12 residues. Germline assignment: CDR1 SGHRS and CDR2 YFSETQ. The CDR3 DNA reads as TGCGCCAGCAGCTACAACAGGGAAGGCTACACCTTC. Translation gives CASSYNREGYTF.

J is TRBJ2-5 and V is TRBV7-9; 9 nucleotides agree with TRBD1. Germline CDR1 is SEHNR and CDR2 is FQNEAQ (reference sequence). V trimming: 1 base; J trimming: 3 bases; junction bases outside the gene matches: 6. The CDR3 spans 16 residues. The CDR3 protein is CASSLGGQGLEETQYF. CDR3 DNA: TGTGCCAGCAGCTTAGGGGGACAGGGACTTGAAGAGACCCAGTACTTC.

This clonotype was seen once. This rearrangement joins TRBV13 to TRBJ1-3; D is unclear. Trimming pared 8 bases from V and 0 bases from J, leaving 14 bases between. The CDR3 is 15 amino acids. Per the germline V gene, CDR1 is PRHDT and CDR2 is FYEKMQ (reference sequence). The CDR3 DNA reads as TGTGCCAGCGTAACGGCCGGTAGCTCTGGAAACACCATATATTTT. Its protein product is CASVTAGSSGNTIYF.

The CDR3 nucleotides are TGCAGCGTGGAAACAGGGTGGAACACCGGGGAGCTGTTTTTT. As protein: CSVETGWNTGELFF. V is TRBV29-1 and J is TRBJ2-2, with D possibly being TRBD1 (6 bases). The CDR3 contains 14 residues. The V and J ends lost 6 bases and 1 base respectively, with 12 bases between them. Germline V gene lookup returns CDR1 SQVTM and CDR2 ANQGSEA.

The chain recombines TRBV6-2 or TRBV6-3 with TRBJ2-7; possibly TRBD2 for D (5 bases). V lost 5 bases, J lost 4 bases, and 9 bases lay in between. The CDR3 extends over 12 amino acids. Germline loops: CDR1 MNHEY, CDR2 SVGEGT. In DNA form, the CDR3 reads TGTGCCAGCAGTCTTTGGGAGTACGAGCAGTACTTC. As protein: CASSLWEYEQYF.

This chain joins TRBV11-2 and TRBJ2-7; no definite D call. The CDR3 loop spans 14 amino acids. The V end was cut by 0 bases, the J end by 4 bases, with 10 bases between. Germline V lookup: CDR1 SGHAT, CDR2 FQNNGV. The CDR3 nucleotides are TGTGCCAGCAGCTTAGATATCGCTGATTACGAGCAGTACTTC. Protein: CASSLDIADYEQYF.

Here the CDR3 DNA reads TGCAGCGTTGAAGATAGCGGGGGGGTGGATGAGCAGTTCTTC. Translating it yields CSVEDSGGVDEQFF. V is TRBV29-1 and J is TRBJ2-1; 11 bases are shared with TRBD2. CDR1 and CDR2 from the germline V gene are SQVTM and ANQGSEA. V was clipped by 0 bases and J by 8 bases; unmatched bases: 3. CDR3 length: 14 amino acids.

This clonotype was detected once. The J gene is TRBJ2-7, the V gene TRBV24-1; D remains ambiguous. V shed 4 bases and J shed 7 bases, with 10 bases lying between them. Germline V gene lookup returns CDR1 KGHDR and CDR2 SFDVKD. The CDR3 covers 12 residues. For the CDR3, the DNA is TGTGCCACCAGTGACCTAGGTGGTGAGCAGTACTTC. Translation gives CATSDLGGEQYF.

V usage is TRBV7-9 and J usage is TRBJ2-1; possible D gene TRBD2, 5 bases. Germline V lookup: CDR1 SEHNR, CDR2 FQNEAQ (reference sequence). V was cut by 5 bases and J by 8 bases, with 22 bases left in between. The CDR3 loop spans 16 amino acids. Written as DNA, the CDR3 is TGTGCCAGCAGCCCGGTTATGATCGGGAACAACGATGAGCAGTTCTTC. Translating gives CASSPVMIGNNDEQFF.

The rearrangement links TRBV6-5 to TRBJ2-5, with D perhaps matching TRBD2 (5 bases). Trimming left V 5 bases short and J 4 bases short, with 17 bases between. The CDR3 loop spans 15 amino acids. The germline V gene encodes CDR1 MNHEY and CDR2 SVGAGI. This CDR3 reads CASSTGIALGETQYF. The CDR3 DNA reads TGTGCCAGCAGTACCGGGATAGCCCTCGGAGAGACCCAGTACTTC.

The chain recombines TRBV30 with TRBJ2-7, with D maybe TRBD1 (6 bases). This CDR3 comprises 12 residues. Per germline, CDR1 GTSNPN and CDR2 SVGIG (reference sequence). V was pared by 0 bases and J by 4 bases, with 7 bases between. The CDR3 coding sequence is TGTGCCTGGAGTGTACAGGGTTACGAGCAGTACTTC. Its translation is CAWSVQGYEQYF.